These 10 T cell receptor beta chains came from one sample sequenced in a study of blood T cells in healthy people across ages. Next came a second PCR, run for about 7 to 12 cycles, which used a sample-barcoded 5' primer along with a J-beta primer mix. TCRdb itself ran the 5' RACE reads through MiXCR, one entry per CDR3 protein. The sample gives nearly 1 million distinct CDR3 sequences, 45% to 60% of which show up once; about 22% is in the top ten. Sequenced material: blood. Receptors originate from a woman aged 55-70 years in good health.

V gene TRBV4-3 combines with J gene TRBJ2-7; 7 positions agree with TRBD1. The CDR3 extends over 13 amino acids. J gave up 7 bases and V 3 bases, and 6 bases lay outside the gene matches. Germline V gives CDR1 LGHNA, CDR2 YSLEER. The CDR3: CASSQLDREEQYF. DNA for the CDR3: TGCGCCAGCAGCCAGCTAGACAGGGAAGAGCAGTACTTC.

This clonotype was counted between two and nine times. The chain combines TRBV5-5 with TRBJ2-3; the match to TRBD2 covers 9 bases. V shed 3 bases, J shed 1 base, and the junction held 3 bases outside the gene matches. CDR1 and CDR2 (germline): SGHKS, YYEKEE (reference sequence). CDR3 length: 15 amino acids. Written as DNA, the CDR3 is TGTGCCAGCAGCTGGGCGGGAGGGGGCACAGATACGCAGTATTTT. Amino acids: CASSWAGGGTDTQYF.

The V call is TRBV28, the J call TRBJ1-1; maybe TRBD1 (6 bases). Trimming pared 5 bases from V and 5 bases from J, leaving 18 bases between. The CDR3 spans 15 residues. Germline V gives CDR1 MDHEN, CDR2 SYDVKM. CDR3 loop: CASSLDTGYGTEAFF. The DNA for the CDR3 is TGTGCCAGCAGTCTCGACACAGGGTACGGAACTGAAGCTTTCTTT.

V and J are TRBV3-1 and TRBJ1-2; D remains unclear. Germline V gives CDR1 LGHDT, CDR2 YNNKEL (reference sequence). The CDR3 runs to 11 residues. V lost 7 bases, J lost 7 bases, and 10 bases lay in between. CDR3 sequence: CASNGGFGYTF. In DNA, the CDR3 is TGTGCCAGCAACGGCGGGTTTGGCTACACCTTC. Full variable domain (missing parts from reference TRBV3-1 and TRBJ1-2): DTAVSQTPKYLVTQMGNDKSIKCEQNLGHDTMYWYKQDSKKFLKIMFSYNNKELIINETVPNRFSPKSPDKAHLNLHINSLELGDSAVYFCASNGGFGYTFGSGTRLTVV.

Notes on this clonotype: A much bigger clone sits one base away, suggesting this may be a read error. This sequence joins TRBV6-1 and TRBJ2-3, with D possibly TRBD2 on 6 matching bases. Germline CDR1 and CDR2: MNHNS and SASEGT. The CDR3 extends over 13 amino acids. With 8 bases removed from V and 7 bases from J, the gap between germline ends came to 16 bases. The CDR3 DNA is TGTGCCAGCGGTGGCAGTCGGGGGAATACGCAGTATTTT. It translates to CASGGSRGNTQYF.

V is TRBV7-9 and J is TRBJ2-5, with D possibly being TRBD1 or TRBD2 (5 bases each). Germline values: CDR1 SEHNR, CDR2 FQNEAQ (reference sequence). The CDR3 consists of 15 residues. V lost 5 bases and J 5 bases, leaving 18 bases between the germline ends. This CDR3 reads CASSLSSGAGETQYF. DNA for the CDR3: TGTGCCAGCAGCCTAAGCTCCGGGGCAGGGGAGACCCAGTACTTC. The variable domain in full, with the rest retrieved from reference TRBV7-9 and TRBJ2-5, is DTGVSQNPRHKITKRGQNVTFRCDPISEHNRLYWYRQTLGQGPEFLTYFQNEAQLEKSRLLSDRFSAERPKGSFSTLEIQRTEQGDSAMYLCASSLSSGAGETQYFGPGTRLLVL.

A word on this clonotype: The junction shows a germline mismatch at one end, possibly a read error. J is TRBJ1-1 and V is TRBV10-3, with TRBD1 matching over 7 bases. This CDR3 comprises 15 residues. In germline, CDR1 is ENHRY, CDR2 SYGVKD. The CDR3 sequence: CAIRLDREMNTETFF. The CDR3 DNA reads TGTGCCATCAGATTAGACAGGGAGATGAACACTGAAACTTTCTTT.

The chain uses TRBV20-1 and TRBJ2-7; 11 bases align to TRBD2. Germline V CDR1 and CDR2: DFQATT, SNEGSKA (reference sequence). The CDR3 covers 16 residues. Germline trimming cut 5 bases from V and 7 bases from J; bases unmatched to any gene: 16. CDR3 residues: CSAPSANSGRAEEQYF. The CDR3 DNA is TGCAGTGCTCCGTCTGCTAATAGCGGGAGGGCCGAAGAGCAGTACTTC.

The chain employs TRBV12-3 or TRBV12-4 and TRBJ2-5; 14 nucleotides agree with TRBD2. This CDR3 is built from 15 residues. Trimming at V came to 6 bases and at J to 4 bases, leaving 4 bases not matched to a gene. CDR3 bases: TGTGCCAGCAGGTCGGGACTAGCGGGAGTAGAGACCCAGTACTTC. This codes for CASRSGLAGVETQYF.

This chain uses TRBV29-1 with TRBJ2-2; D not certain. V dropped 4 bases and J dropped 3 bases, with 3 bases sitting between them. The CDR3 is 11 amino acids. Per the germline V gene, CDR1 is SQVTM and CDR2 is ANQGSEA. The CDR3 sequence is CSVVHTGELFF. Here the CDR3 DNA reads TGCAGCGTTGTCCACACCGGGGAGCTGTTTTTT.